A selection of T cell receptor beta chains follows, all from one sample in a study of cytomegalovirus exposure and HLA in healthy donors. Using immunoSEQ multiplex PCR, the repertoire was profiled, and TCRdb retains in-frame clones only, with some absent. The table has 55,000 to 85,000 clones, around three quarters seen once. Source material: PBMCs. The receptors were sampled from a man aged 18 to 29 in good health and CMV-seropositive. CDR3s include the opening cysteine and the closing phenylalanine or tryptophan. The D gene is left open where the match is weak. Not all rows give a size; the values are once, few, many and, for expanded clones, a class.

V gene	CDR3 length	J gene	D gene	clone size	CDR3 protein	CDR3 DNA
TRBV10-1	14	TRBJ2-5	TRBD1	.	CASDLDRSQETQYF	TGCGCCAGCGACCTGGACAGGTCACAAGAGACCCAGTACTTC
TRBV5-8	16	TRBJ1-2	.	.	CASSNPTIATNYGYTF	TGTGCCAGCAGCAACCCGACAATCGCAACTAACTATGGCTACACCTTC
TRBV30	12	TRBJ1-1	TRBD1	.	CALNRGSFEAFF	TGTGCCTTGAACAGGGGAAGCTTTGAAGCTTTCTTT
TRBV7-9	14	TRBJ2-1	TRBD2	.	CASSSGTSRHEQFF	TGTGCCAGCAGCTCCGGGACTAGTAGGCATGAGCAGTTCTTC
TRBV2	13	TRBJ1-2	.	medium-sized	CASLGGDGYGYTF	TGTGCCAGTCTGGGAGGAGACGGCTATGGCTACACCTTC
TRBV10-1	15	TRBJ2-5	TRBD1	.	CASSDLQGAQETQYF	TGCGCCAGCAGTGACCTACAGGGGGCTCAAGAGACCCAGTACTTC
TRBV7-2	15	TRBJ1-4	.	.	CASSAAPSGGEKLFF	TGTGCCAGCAGCGCGGCCCCCTCGGGGGGTGAAAAACTGTTTTTT
TRBV5-8	17	TRBJ2-1	.	.	CASSTASPGVSYNEQFF	TGTGCCAGCAGCACGGCCAGCCCGGGAGTCTCCTACAATGAGCAGTTCTTC
TRBV19	15	TRBJ1-5	.	.	CASSMWYGSNQPQHF	TGTGCCAGTAGTATGTGGTACGGTAGCAATCAGCCCCAGCATTTT
TRBV2	16	TRBJ1-1	.	.	CASSAPQDTLNTEAFF	TGTGCCAGCAGTGCCCCCCAAGACACGCTGAACACTGAAGCTTTCTTT
TRBV5-1	14	TRBJ1-4	.	.	CASSLDSGNEKLFF	TGCGCCAGCAGCTTGGACAGTGGGAATGAAAAACTGTTTTTT
TRBV6-1	13	TRBJ2-2	.	.	CASPEGVGGELFF	TGTGCCAGCCCCGAGGGGGTCGGCGGGGAGCTGTTTTTT
TRBV30	16	TRBJ2-7	TRBD1	.	CAWRPRGTVISYEQYF	TGTGCCTGGAGGCCAAGGGGGACAGTCATCTCCTACGAGCAGTACTTC
TRBV4-1	15	TRBJ2-7	.	once	CASSQEGGGTYEQYF	TGCGCCAGCAGCCAAGAAGGGGGGGGTACCTACGAGCAGTACTTC
TRBV6-5	16	TRBJ2-7	TRBD1	once	CASSYASGQGSSEQYF	TGTGCCAGCAGTTACGCCTCAGGACAGGGGTCTAGCGAGCAGTACTTC
TRBV14	17	TRBJ2-1	TRBD1	few	CASSPWSQGEINNEQFF	TGTGCCAGCAGCCCTTGGTCACAGGGGGAAATAAACAATGAGCAGTTCTTC
TRBV9	14	TRBJ1-2	.	.	CASSVGGQDYGYTF	TGTGCCAGCAGCGTGGGGGGGCAGGACTATGGCTACACCTTC
TRBV5-4	17	TRBJ1-6	.	.	CASSGGVRGATNSPLHF	TGTGCCAGCAGCGGCGGGGTAAGAGGGGCGACGAATTCACCCCTCCACTTT
TRBV28	13	TRBJ1-2	.	few	CASSFLGVGGYTF	TGTGCCAGCAGTTTTCTCGGGGTTGGTGGCTACACCTTC
TRBV27	14	TRBJ2-5	TRBD2	.	CASSPLAGGETQYF	TGTGCCAGCAGTCCGCTAGCGGGGGGAGAGACCCAGTACTTC
TRBV10-1	13	TRBJ2-3	.	.	CASRRDSTDTQYF	TGCGCCAGCAGGCGGGACAGCACAGATACGCAGTATTTT
TRBV23-1	16	TRBJ1-2	.	.	CASSQSWEGPGRGYTF	TGCGCCAGCAGTCAATCGTGGGAGGGGCCCGGCCGCGGCTACACCTTC